The 29 T cell receptor beta chains given below trace back to one sample, sequenced in a study of graft-versus-host responses after intestinal transplantation. These receptors have no identified antigens. Measured with immunoSEQ multiplex PCR; TCRdb has only the in-frame clones, and not every one. This sample has some 100,000 clones, with about 90% found just once. This sample comprised unstimulated CD8+ T cells sorted from spleen or lymph node cells, obtained before intestinal transplant. The receptors were gathered from a human donor who received an intestinal transplant.

The V call is TRBV7-6, the J call TRBJ2-7; 7 bases are a match to TRBD1. The V segment lost 2 bases and the J segment 7 bases; nucleotides outside the gene matches: 14. The CDR3 has 16 residues. The germline V gene has CDR1 SGHVS and CDR2 FNYEAQ. CDR3 region: CASSLHTLRQGGEQYF. The CDR3 DNA reads TGTGCCAGCAGCTTACACACCCTCCGACAGGGTGGGGAGCAGTACTTC.

J is TRBJ1-2 and V is TRBV5-1, with D hard to call. Per germline, CDR1 SGHRS and CDR2 YFSETQ. The length of the CDR3 is 14 residues. V was pared by 0 bases and J by 3 bases, with 9 bases between. CDR3: CASSLADGDYGYTF. The CDR3 bases are TGCGCCAGCAGCTTGGCCGACGGAGACTATGGCTACACCTTC.

The V gene is TRBV19, the J gene TRBJ2-5; 7 nucleotides align to TRBD2. This CDR3 spans 15 amino acids. Germline trimming cut 1 base from V and 2 bases from J; bases unmatched to any gene: 4. Per germline, CDR1 LNHDA and CDR2 SQIVND (reference sequence). CDR3 region: CASSIVPGGQETQYF. CDR3 DNA: TGTGCCAGTAGTATAGTTCCGGGAGGACAAGAGACCCAGTACTTC.

J is TRBJ2-1 and V is TRBV11-2; D call uncertain. This CDR3 has 17 residues. Trimming cost V 0 bases and J 0 bases, with 12 bases left between them. Germline CDR1 and CDR2: SGHAT and FQNNGV. This chain's CDR3 is CASSLDRRGSSYNEQFF. CDR3 nucleotides: TGTGCCAGCAGCTTAGATAGGCGCGGTAGCTCCTACAATGAGCAGTTCTTC.

The genes are TRBV7-6 and TRBJ1-1; the D gene is possibly TRBD1 (5 bases). Germline V gene data show CDR1 as SGHVS and CDR2 as FNYEAQ. V lost 5 bases and J lost 4, with 8 bases in between. The CDR3 sequence is 12 residues long. DNA for the CDR3: TGTGCCAGCAGCGTCGACAGCACTGAAGCTTTCTTT. The encoded protein is CASSVDSTEAFF.

This rearrangement joins TRBV11-1 to TRBJ2-7; 10 bases line up with TRBD2. The CDR3 runs to 16 residues. Unmatched junction bases numbered 5, after V lost 1 base and J lost 2 bases. Looked up from germline, CDR1 is SGHAT and CDR2 is FQDESV (reference sequence). The CDR3 reads CASSLDYGLAAYEQYF. CDR3 nucleotide sequence: TGTGCCAGCAGCTTAGATTATGGACTAGCGGCCTACGAGCAGTACTTC.

The chain carries TRBV7-6 and TRBJ2-2; D uncertain. Trimming shortened V by 1 base and J by 5 bases, and 5 bases separated the two germline ends. This CDR3 has 13 amino acids. Germline V gives CDR1 SGHVS, CDR2 FNYEAQ. The CDR3 bases are TGTGCCAGCAGCTTAGAGCGTACCGGGGAGCTGTTTTTT. Protein sequence: CASSLERTGELFF.

This chain joins TRBV6-5 and TRBJ2-7, with D perhaps matching TRBD1 or TRBD2 (6 bases each). Germline CDR1 MNHEY, CDR2 SVGAGI. The ends were cut back, 2 bases at V and 0 bases at J, with 11 bases in the middle. This CDR3 is 15 amino acids long. The CDR3 DNA sequence: TGTGCCAGCAGTTACGGAGGGGGTCTCTCCTACGAGCAGTACTTC. Its translation is CASSYGGGLSYEQYF.

The V gene is TRBV10-3, the J gene TRBJ2-6; D uncertain. CDR1 ENHRY and CDR2 SYGVKD come from the germline V gene. This CDR3 spans 16 amino acids. V was trimmed by 10 bases and J by 0 bases, leaving 16 bases between them. CDR3 in amino acids: CATTGGDSSGANVLTF. The CDR3 DNA is TGTGCCACTACGGGTGGGGATAGCTCTGGGGCCAACGTCCTGACTTTC.

The rearrangement joins TRBV7-6 to TRBJ2-7; 9 bases are a match to TRBD2. Unmatched junction bases numbered 14, after V lost 6 bases and J lost 5 bases. The CDR3 totals 16 residues. CDR1 is SGHVS and CDR2 is FNYEAQ in the germline V gene. The CDR3 here is CASSRDPPGLAHEQYF. For the CDR3, the DNA is TGTGCCAGCAGTCGCGATCCTCCGGGACTAGCACACGAGCAGTACTTC.

By share, this clone counts as medium-sized. The rearrangement uses TRBV6-1 and TRBJ2-3, with TRBD2 identical over 14 bases. The CDR3 covers 15 residues. Trimming at V came to 4 bases and at J to 4 bases, leaving 1 base not matched to a gene. CDR1 and CDR2 (germline): MNHNS, SASEGT. The CDR3 DNA reads TGTGCCAGCAGTGGACTAGCGGGAGGGCCAGATACGCAGTATTTT. It is translated as CASSGLAGGPDTQYF.

By share, this clone ranks as medium-sized. The chain recombines TRBV7-2 with TRBJ2-1, with TRBD2 identical over 8 bases. After removal of 4 bases from V and 1 base from J, the junction contained 3 bases not matched to a gene. Per germline, CDR1 SGHTA and CDR2 FQGNSA. The CDR3 is 15 amino acids. The CDR3 here is CASSSTSDSYNEQFF. DNA for the CDR3: TGTGCCAGCAGCTCGACTAGCGATTCCTACAATGAGCAGTTCTTC. Together with reference TRBV7-2 and TRBJ2-1, the CDR3 gives the full variable domain: GAGVSQSPSNKVTEKGKDVELRCDPISGHTALYWYRQSLGQGLEFLIYFQGNSAPDKSGLPSDRFSAERTGGSVSTLTIQRTQQEDSAVYLCASSSTSDSYNEQFFGPGTRLTVL.

The rearrangement uses TRBV28 and TRBJ2-7; no definite D call. Germline V gives CDR1 MDHEN, CDR2 SYDVKM. V was shortened by 7 bases and J by 4 bases, with 20 bases between the two germline ends. CDR3 length: 15 residues. CDR3: CASTPRWFREYEQYF. As DNA, the CDR3 is TGTGCCAGCACCCCGAGGTGGTTTAGAGAATACGAGCAGTACTTC.

V is TRBV4-1 and J is TRBJ1-1; no reliable D call. This CDR3 spans 13 amino acids. V shed 0 bases and J shed 8 bases, with 10 bases lying between them. Germline V gene sequence: CDR1 MGHRA, CDR2 YSYEKL. The CDR3 is CASSQDAALEAFF. The CDR3 DNA reads TGCGCCAGCAGCCAAGATGCGGCCTTAGAAGCTTTCTTT.

The rearrangement joins TRBV28 to TRBJ2-7; 13 bases fit TRBD2. V shed 5 bases, J shed 3 bases, and the junction held 7 bases outside the gene matches. CDR3 length equals 16 residues. Germline CDR1 and CDR2: MDHEN and SYDVKM. The CDR3 DNA is TGTGCCAGCAGTCGAACTAGCGGGAGGGCCGTCTACGAGCAGTACTTC. Translated, it gives CASSRTSGRAVYEQYF.

This clone has more than one count but fewer than ten. V and J are TRBV6-1 and TRBJ2-1, with a weak D call TRBD2 (5 bases). The germline CDR1 and CDR2 sequences are MNHNS and SASEGT. The CDR3 consists of 13 residues. With 4 bases removed from V and 6 bases from J, the gap between germline ends came to 10 bases. CDR3 loop: CASSVLVINEQFF. The CDR3 DNA reads TGTGCCAGCAGTGTACTAGTAATCAATGAGCAGTTCTTC.

The rearrangement uses TRBV11-2 and TRBJ2-3; 11 bases align to TRBD2. V shed 0 bases, J shed 6 bases, and the junction held 14 bases outside the gene matches. The CDR3 contains 19 residues. CDR1 SGHAT and CDR2 FQNNGV come from the germline V gene. Written as DNA, the CDR3 is TGTGCCAGCAGCTTAGACCCGGGACTACTAGCGGGAGTAAAGGATACGCAGTATTTT. Translated: CASSLDPGLLAGVKDTQYF.

The V and J genes are TRBV10-3 and TRBJ2-2; D remains ambiguous. In germline, CDR1 is ENHRY, CDR2 SYGVKD. The CDR3 consists of 12 residues. The V end was cut by 2 bases, the J end by 4 bases, with 2 bases between. The CDR3 loop is CAISEITGELFF. CDR3 sequence (DNA): TGTGCCATCAGTGAGATCACCGGGGAGCTGTTTTTT.

The chain's CDR3 is CASGFPDSYTDTQYF. CDR3 DNA sequence: TGTGCTAGTGGTTTTCCGGACAGCTACACAGATACGCAGTATTTT. This chain connects TRBV12-5 to TRBJ2-3; weak D call: TRBD1 (6 bases). Deletions cut 3 bases from V and 2 bases from J, with 12 bases between. This CDR3 is 15 amino acids long. Germline lookup yields CDR1 LGHNT and CDR2 FRNRAP.

V is TRBV4-2 and J is TRBJ1-4; 8 positions match TRBD1. Per germline, CDR1 LGHNA and CDR2 YNFKEQ. Trimming at V came to 3 bases and at J to 7 bases, leaving 10 bases not matched to a gene. The CDR3 covers 16 residues. Written as DNA, the CDR3 is TGTGCCAGCAGCCACAACTTACAGGGGGAACTTGAAAAACTGTTTTTT. This translates into CASSHNLQGELEKLFF.

The V call is TRBV29-1, the J call TRBJ2-1; 13 nucleotides agree with TRBD2. CDR1 is SQVTM and CDR2 is ANQGSEA in the germline V gene. Losses at the gene ends were 0 bases for V and 2 bases for J; bases not matched to a gene: 7. The CDR3 covers 18 residues. The CDR3 DNA is TGCAGCGTTGAAGATTTCACTAGCGGGGGGGGGCCCTACAATGAGCAGTTCTTC. The encoded protein is CSVEDFTSGGGPYNEQFF.

The gene calls are TRBV4-1 and TRBJ2-3; 10 bases align to TRBD1. The CDR3 contains 16 residues. Trimming took 4 bases from V and 5 from J; bases not matched to a gene: 9. Germline CDR1 is MGHRA and CDR2 is YSYEKL. CDR3 sequence: CASSPLGQGVLDTQYF. The CDR3 DNA reads TGCGCCAGCAGCCCACTAGGACAGGGGGTTTTAGATACGCAGTATTTT.

The CDR3 sequence is CSVAGQGRYNEQFF. The CDR3 nucleotides read TGCAGCGTGGCGGGACAGGGGAGGTACAATGAGCAGTTCTTC. The chain employs TRBV29-1 and TRBJ2-1; 10 nucleotides match TRBD1. V lost 6 bases and J lost 4; bases outside the gene matches: 6. Germline lookup yields CDR1 SQVTM and CDR2 ANQGSEA. The CDR3 is made up of 14 amino acids.

This rearrangement joins TRBV6-5 to TRBJ2-7; D unresolved. Germline V gene data show CDR1 as MNHEY and CDR2 as SVGAGI. Trimming removed 5 bases from V and 4 bases from J, with 9 bases in between. The CDR3 totals 12 residues. The CDR3 nucleotides are TGTGCCAGCAGTGATCTAGGTTACGAGCAGTACTTC. It specifies CASSDLGYEQYF.

V usage is TRBV9 and J usage is TRBJ2-2, with D uncertain. The germline CDR1 and CDR2 sequences are SGDLS and YYNGEE. The CDR3 length is 12 residues. Trimming took 1 base from V and 6 from J, leaving 4 bases between them. Here the CDR3 DNA reads TGTGCCAGCAGCGTAAGGTCCGGGGAGCTGTTTTTT. Residues: CASSVRSGELFF.

The gene calls are TRBV13 and TRBJ2-5, with 11 bases aligning to TRBD1. This CDR3 region has 15 residues. V dropped 3 bases and J dropped 5; count of bases not matched to a gene: 5. Per germline, CDR1 PRHDT and CDR2 FYEKMQ (reference sequence). This CDR3 reads CASSFRGQGGETQYF. The DNA for the CDR3 is TGTGCCAGCAGCTTCCGGGGACAGGGGGGGGAGACCCAGTACTTC.

This clone was observed a single time. The CDR3, as DNA: TGTGCCATCCTGGACAGGTCACCCGTCCTTTTCTACGAGCAGTACTTC. Protein product: CAILDRSPVLFYEQYF. The J gene is TRBJ2-7, the V gene TRBV27, with 7 bases aligning to TRBD1. J was trimmed by 3 bases and V by 10 bases; bases with no gene match: 18. The germline V gene has CDR1 MNHEY and CDR2 SMNVEV (reference sequence). There are 16 residues in the CDR3.

This chain links TRBV29-1 with TRBJ2-7, with 9 bases aligning to TRBD2. Germline loops: CDR1 SQVTM, CDR2 ANQGSEA. V lost 6 bases to trimming and J lost 7 bases; unmatched junction nucleotides: 13. The CDR3 sequence is 14 residues long. This CDR3 reads CSVVMAGGPKEQYF. CDR3 sequence (DNA): TGCAGCGTGGTAATGGCGGGGGGGCCCAAGGAGCAGTACTTC.

In its sample, this clone was seen once. This rearrangement joins TRBV6-5 to TRBJ1-2; D is undetermined. The CDR3 sequence is 13 residues long. Germline V gives CDR1 MNHEY, CDR2 SVGAGI. Trimming removed 2 bases at V and 10 bases at J, with 14 bases between. CDR3: CASSYGPGIVYTF. The CDR3 DNA follows: TGTGCCAGCAGTTACGGCCCAGGTATTGTCTACACCTTC.